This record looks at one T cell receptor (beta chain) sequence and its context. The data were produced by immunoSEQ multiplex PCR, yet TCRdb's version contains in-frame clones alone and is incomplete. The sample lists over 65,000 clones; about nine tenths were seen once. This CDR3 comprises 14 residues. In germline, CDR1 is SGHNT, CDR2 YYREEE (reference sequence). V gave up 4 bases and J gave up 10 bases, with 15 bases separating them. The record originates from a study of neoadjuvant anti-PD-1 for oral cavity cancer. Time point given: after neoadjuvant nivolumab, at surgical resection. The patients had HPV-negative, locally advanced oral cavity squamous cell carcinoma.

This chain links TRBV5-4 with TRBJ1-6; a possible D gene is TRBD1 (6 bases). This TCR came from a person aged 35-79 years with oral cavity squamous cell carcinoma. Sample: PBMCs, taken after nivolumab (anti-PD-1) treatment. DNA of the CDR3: TGTGCCAGCAGCCAGGAAACAGGGATGTCACCCCTCCACTTT. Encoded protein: CASSQETGMSPLHF. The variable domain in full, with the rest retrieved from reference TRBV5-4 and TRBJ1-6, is ETGVTQSPTHLIKTRGQQVTLRCSSQSGHNTVSWYQQALGQGPQFIFQYYREEENGRGNFPPRFSGLQFPNYSSELNVNALELDDSALYLCASSQETGMSPLHFGNGTRLTVT.